These T cell receptor beta chains were read from a single sample in a study of blood T cell repertoires in COVID-19. Using immunoSEQ multiplex PCR, the repertoire was profiled, and TCRdb retains in-frame clones only, with some absent. The profile shows about 210,000 clones, approximately 82% of them singletons. Sequencing used peripheral blood. The receptors here all came from a man in his forties or fifties with active or convalescent COVID-19. Each CDR3 is given with its conserved first and last residue. Fields, in order: CDR3 protein, clone size, V gene, J gene. Expanded clones get a size class; other rows say once, few or many, or leave the size out.

CASSVGNSFYGYTF	-	TRBV9	TRBJ1-2
CASSILWGQGLSNTEAFF	once	TRBV19	TRBJ1-1
CASSEAGGQGTEAFF	-	TRBV2	TRBJ1-1
CASSLGSVRDTEAFF	once	TRBV11-3	TRBJ1-1
CASSFQYPTGDEYGYTF	-	TRBV27	TRBJ1-2
CASSSESAGFYGYTF	-	TRBV5-1	TRBJ1-2
CASRQGSLQQPQHF	-	TRBV6-5	TRBJ1-5
CASSVETLQGAKNIQYF	once	TRBV7-9	TRBJ2-4
CAWSTSQPPLHF	-	TRBV30	TRBJ1-6
CASSLTGQRYVGGYTF	-	TRBV28	TRBJ1-2
CSVEDSGAGRYNEQFF	-	TRBV29-1	TRBJ2-1
CASSGAGGVDNQPQHF	-	TRBV19	TRBJ1-5
CASSRRPGQGALEQYF	few	TRBV7-9	TRBJ2-7
CASSHIPGGGNSPLHF	-	TRBV3-1/TRBV3-2	TRBJ1-6
CASSVLSSLAGFEQFF	-	TRBV9	TRBJ2-1
CASRDSSGANVLTF	-	TRBV3-1/TRBV3-2	TRBJ2-6